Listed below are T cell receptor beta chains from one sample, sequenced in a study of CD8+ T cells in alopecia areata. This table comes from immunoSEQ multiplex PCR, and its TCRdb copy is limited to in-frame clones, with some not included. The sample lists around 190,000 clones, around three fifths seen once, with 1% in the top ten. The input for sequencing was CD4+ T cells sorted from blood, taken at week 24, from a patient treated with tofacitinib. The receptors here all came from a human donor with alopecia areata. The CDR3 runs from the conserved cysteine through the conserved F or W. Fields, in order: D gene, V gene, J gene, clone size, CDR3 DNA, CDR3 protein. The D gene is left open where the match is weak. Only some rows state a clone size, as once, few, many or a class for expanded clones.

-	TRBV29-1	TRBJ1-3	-	TGCAGCGTTGGACTTATCCCTGGAAACACCATATATTTT	CSVGLIPGNTIYF
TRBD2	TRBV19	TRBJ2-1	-	TGTGCCAGTAGTATTCCCTTTTCTAGCGGGGGCTCCTACAATGAGCAGTTCTTC	CASSIPFSSGGSYNEQFF
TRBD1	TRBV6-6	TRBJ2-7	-	TGTGCCAGCAGTTCATTCAACAGGGGTCTCCTTTACGAGCAGTACTTC	CASSSFNRGLLYEQYF
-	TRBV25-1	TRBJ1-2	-	TGTGCCAGCAGTGCCGGGATGGGTACCGGCGGCTACACCTTC	CASSAGMGTGGYTF
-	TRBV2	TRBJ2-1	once	TGTGCCAGCATGTTAGGGGGGAATGAGCAGTTCTTC	CASMLGGNEQFF
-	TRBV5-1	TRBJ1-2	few	TGCGCCAGCAGCTTAGGTCTAGGGAACTATGGCTACACCTTC	CASSLGLGNYGYTF
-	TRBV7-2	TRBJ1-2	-	TGTGCCAGCAGCCGAGGGGGGGTTGACTATGGCTACACCTTC	CASSRGGVDYGYTF
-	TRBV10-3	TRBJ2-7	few	TGTGCCATCAGTGATCCGGGACAGCAGTACTTC	CAISDPGQQYF
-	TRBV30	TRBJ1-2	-	TGTGCCTGGAGTCCGACAGTGTATGGCTACACCTTC	CAWSPTVYGYTF
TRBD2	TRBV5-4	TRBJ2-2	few	TGTGCCAGCAGCCTGACTAGCGGGGGGCCGAACACCGGGGAGCTGTTTTTT	CASSLTSGGPNTGELFF
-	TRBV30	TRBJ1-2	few	TGTGCCTGGATACGTTTAGGGTCTCGGGATGGCTACACCTTC	CAWIRLGSRDGYTF
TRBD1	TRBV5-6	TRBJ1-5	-	TGTGCCAGCAGCCTAGGACAGGAGAATCAGCCCCAGCATTTT	CASSLGQENQPQHF
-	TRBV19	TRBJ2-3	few	TGTGCCAGTAGTACTAACCCCGCAGATACGCAGTATTTT	CASSTNPADTQYF
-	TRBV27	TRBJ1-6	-	TGTGCCAGAGCAACTGATTTAGCATATAATTCACCCCTCCACTTT	CARATDLAYNSPLHF
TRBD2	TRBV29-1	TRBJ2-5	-	TGCAGCGTTGTACGGACTAGCGGGGTCCCAGAGACCCAGTACTTC	CSVVRTSGVPETQYF
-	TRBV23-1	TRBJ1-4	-	TGCGCCAGCAGTCCCTTTTGTGCTGCAACTAATGAAAAACTGTTTTTT	CASSPFCAATNEKLFF
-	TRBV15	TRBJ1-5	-	TGTGCCACCAGCAGAGTTCGCAGGGAGCCCCAGCATTTT	CATSRVRREPQHF
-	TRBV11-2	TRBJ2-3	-	TGTGCCAGCGCCAAGGGAGTGGCAGATACGCAGTATTTT	CASAKGVADTQYF
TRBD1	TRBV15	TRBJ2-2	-	TGTGCCACCAGCGCTGGACAGGGGTGGACCGGGGAGCTGTTTTTT	CATSAGQGWTGELFF
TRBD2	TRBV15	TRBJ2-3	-	TGTGCCACCAGCAGAGATACTCTAGCGGGTAATACGCAGTATTTT	CATSRDTLAGNTQYF
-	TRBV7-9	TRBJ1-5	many	TGTGCCAGCAGCTCAACCGACAGAGGAATTTATAGCAATCAGCCCCAGCATTTT	CASSSTDRGIYSNQPQHF
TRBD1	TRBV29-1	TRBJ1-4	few	TGCAGCGCCACGGGACAGGGAGGGGAAAAACTGTTTTTT	CSATGQGGEKLFF
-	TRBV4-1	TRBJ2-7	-	TGCGCCAGCAGCCAAGAAGGAGGGGCGGCCGGCGAGCAGTACTTC	CASSQEGGAAGEQYF
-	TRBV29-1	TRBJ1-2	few	TGCAGCGTTGAGGGCACCCAGCGAGGTGGCTACACCTTC	CSVEGTQRGGYTF
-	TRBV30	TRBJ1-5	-	TGTGCCTGGAGTGTAACACAGTCTAATCAGCCCCAGCATTTT	CAWSVTQSNQPQHF
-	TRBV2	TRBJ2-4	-	TGTGCCAGCAGTGAAGCGGGGTGGGACATTCAGTACTTC	CASSEAGWDIQYF
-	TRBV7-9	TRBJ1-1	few	TGTGCCAGCAGCTTGGAGGCGTGGAGGAACACTGAAGCTTTCTTT	CASSLEAWRNTEAFF
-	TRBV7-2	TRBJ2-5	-	TGTGCCAGCAGCCCCGGACATGTCGGGGAGACCCAGTACTTC	CASSPGHVGETQYF
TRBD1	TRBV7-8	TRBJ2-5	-	TGTGCCAGCAGCTTTGTCATCAGGGGGCAAGAGACCCAGTACTTC	CASSFVIRGQETQYF
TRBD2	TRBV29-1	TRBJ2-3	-	TGCAGCGCCGGACTAGGCGATACGCAGTATTTT	CSAGLGDTQYF
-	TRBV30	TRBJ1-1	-	TGTGCCTGGAGTGTACAGGATAGACGTACTGAAGCTTTCTTT	CAWSVQDRRTEAFF
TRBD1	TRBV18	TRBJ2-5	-	TGTGCCAGCTCGCTTGGGAGACAGGGCCAGTACCAAGAGACCCAGTACTTC	CASSLGRQGQYQETQYF
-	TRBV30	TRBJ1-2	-	TGTGCCTGGAGTCCCAGGGTTAACTATGGCTACACCTTC	CAWSPRVNYGYTF
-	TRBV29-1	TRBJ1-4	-	TGCAGCGTCTCTGCAACTAATGAAAAACTGTTTTTT	CSVSATNEKLFF
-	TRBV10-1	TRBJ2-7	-	TGCGCCAGCAGTGCGAGGGACAACTCCTACGAGCAGTACTTC	CASSARDNSYEQYF
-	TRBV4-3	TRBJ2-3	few	TGCGCCAGCAGCCAGGCGACAGCATGGGGCACAGATACGCAGTATTTT	CASSQATAWGTDTQYF
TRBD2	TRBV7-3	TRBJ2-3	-	TGTGCCAGCAGCTCGACTAGCGGGGGGACAGATACGCAGTATTTT	CASSSTSGGTDTQYF
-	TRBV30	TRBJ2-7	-	TGTGCCTGGAACCGGGGACACGAGCAGTACTTC	CAWNRGHEQYF
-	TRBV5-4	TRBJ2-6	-	TGTGCCAGCAGAGAGAACTCTGGGGCCAACGTCCTGACTTTC	CASRENSGANVLTF
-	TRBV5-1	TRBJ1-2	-	TGCGCCAGCAGCCGGGGCGACTATGGCTACACCTTC	CASSRGDYGYTF
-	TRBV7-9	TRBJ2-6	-	TGTGCCAGCCGGGCCCCCGAGGAGTCTGGGGCCAACGTCCTGACTTTC	CASRAPEESGANVLTF
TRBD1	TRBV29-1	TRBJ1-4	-	TGCAGCGTTGTAGTGGGACAGGGCTCTTTCGGGCTAAATGAAAAACTGTTTTTT	CSVVVGQGSFGLNEKLFF
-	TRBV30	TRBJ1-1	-	TGTGCCTGGAATAAGGGGCGGGGAATGAACACTGAAGCTTTCTTT	CAWNKGRGMNTEAFF
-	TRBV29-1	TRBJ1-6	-	TGCAGCGCCTTGGACAGCCTAAATTCACCCCTCCACTTT	CSALDSLNSPLHF